What follows is one T cell receptor (beta chain) and its context. This sample was included in a study of shared clonotypes between healthy human individuals. Healthy HIV-negative adults with no recent acute infections or vaccinations were recruited as donors. What was sequenced on ten immunoSEQ deep assay plates was unsorted PBMC DNA. The assay was immunoSEQ multiplex PCR, and TCRdb's table has in-frame clones only and misses some. The table has about half a million clones, 70% to 80% seen once; the top ten hold approximately 13%. Germline CDR1 MNHNY, CDR2 SVGAGI (reference sequence). The CDR3 has 16 residues. Trimming took off 2 bases at V and 6 bases at J, with 16 bases between the two ends.

The TCR sequence derives from a woman aged 35 to 49 in good health. Some clones in this sample may be carry-over from other donors' samples. The chain links TRBV6-6 to TRBJ2-2; possibly TRBD1 for D (5 bases). What was sequenced was PBMCs. The CDR3 DNA is TGTGCCAGCAGTTACGGGGCAGGAAGGAGCGCCGGGGAGCTGTTTTTT. It is translated as CASSYGAGRSAGELFF.